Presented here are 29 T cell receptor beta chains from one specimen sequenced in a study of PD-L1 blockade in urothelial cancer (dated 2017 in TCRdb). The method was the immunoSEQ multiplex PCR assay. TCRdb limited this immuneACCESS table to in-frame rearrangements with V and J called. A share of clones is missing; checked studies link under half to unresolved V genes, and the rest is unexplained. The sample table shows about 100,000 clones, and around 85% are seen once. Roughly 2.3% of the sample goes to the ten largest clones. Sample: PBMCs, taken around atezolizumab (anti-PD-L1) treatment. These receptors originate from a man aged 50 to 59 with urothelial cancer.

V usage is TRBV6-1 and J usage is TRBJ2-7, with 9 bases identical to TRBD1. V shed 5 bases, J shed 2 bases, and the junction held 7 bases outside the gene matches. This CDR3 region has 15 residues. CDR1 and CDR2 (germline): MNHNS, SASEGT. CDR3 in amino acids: CASSRDGQGTYEQYF. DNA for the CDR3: TGTGCCAGCAGTCGCGATGGACAGGGGACCTACGAGCAGTACTTC.

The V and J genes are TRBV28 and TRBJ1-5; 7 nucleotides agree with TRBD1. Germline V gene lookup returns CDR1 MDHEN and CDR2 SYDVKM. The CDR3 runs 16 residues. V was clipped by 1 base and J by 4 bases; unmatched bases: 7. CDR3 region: CASSLFSTGRNQPQHF. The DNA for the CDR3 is TGTGCCAGCAGTTTATTCTCGACAGGGCGAAATCAGCCCCAGCATTTT.

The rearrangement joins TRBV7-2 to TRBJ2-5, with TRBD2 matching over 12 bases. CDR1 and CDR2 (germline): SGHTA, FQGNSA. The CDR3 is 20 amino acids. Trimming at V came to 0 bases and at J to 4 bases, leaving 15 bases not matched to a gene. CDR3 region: CASSLATHPALAGGAETQYF. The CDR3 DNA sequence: TGTGCCAGCAGCTTAGCCACGCACCCTGCCCTAGCGGGAGGGGCAGAGACCCAGTACTTC.

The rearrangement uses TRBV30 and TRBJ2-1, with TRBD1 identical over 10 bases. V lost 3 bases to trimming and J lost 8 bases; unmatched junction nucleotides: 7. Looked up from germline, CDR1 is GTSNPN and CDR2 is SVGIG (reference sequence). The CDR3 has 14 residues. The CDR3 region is CAWRRQGATHEQFF. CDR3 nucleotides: TGTGCCTGGAGACGACAGGGGGCGACCCATGAGCAGTTCTTC.

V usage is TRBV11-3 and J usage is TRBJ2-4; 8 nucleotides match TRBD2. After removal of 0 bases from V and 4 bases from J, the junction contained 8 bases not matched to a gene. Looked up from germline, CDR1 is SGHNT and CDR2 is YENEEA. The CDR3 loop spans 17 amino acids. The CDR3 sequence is CASSLDLLAGGKNIQYF. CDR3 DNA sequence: TGTGCCAGCAGCTTAGATCTCCTAGCGGGTGGTAAAAACATTCAGTACTTC. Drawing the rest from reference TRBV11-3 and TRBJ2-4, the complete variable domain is EAGVVQSPRYKIIEKKQPVAFWCNPISGHNTLYWYLQNLGQGPELLIRYENEEAVDDSQLPKDRFSAERLKGVDSTLKIQPAELGDSAVYLCASSLDLLAGGKNIQYFGAGTRLSVL.

CDR3 in DNA: TGTGCCAGCAGTTTTAAGGGGACTAGCGGGTCTAGCTACAATGAGCAGTTCTTC. Translating gives CASSFKGTSGSSYNEQFF. The chain links TRBV27 to TRBJ2-1; 12 nucleotides line up with TRBD2. Germline V gene lookup returns CDR1 MNHEY and CDR2 SMNVEV (reference sequence). The trim removed 3 bases at V and 3 bases at J, leaving 9 bases unmatched. This CDR3 is built from 18 residues.

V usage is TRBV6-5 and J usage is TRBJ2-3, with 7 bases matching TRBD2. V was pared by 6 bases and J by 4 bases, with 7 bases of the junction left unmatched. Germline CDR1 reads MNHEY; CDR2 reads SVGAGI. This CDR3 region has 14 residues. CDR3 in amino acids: CASSLAEGADTQYF. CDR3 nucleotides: TGTGCCAGCAGCCTAGCGGAGGGAGCAGATACGCAGTATTTT.

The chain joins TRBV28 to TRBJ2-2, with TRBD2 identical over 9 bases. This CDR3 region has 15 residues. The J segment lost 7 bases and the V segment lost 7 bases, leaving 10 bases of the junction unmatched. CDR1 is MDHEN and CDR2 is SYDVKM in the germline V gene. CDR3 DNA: TGTGCCAGCATTTGGGCTAGCGGGAACTTCGGGGAGCTGTTTTTT. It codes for CASIWASGNFGELFF.

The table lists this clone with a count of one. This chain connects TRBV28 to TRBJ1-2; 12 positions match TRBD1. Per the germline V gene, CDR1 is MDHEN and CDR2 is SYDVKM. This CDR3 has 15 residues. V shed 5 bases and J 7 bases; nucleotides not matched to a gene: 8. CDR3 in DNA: TGTGCCAGCAGTGATCCGGGACAGGGGGCGTCTGGCTACACCTTC. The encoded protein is CASSDPGQGASGYTF.

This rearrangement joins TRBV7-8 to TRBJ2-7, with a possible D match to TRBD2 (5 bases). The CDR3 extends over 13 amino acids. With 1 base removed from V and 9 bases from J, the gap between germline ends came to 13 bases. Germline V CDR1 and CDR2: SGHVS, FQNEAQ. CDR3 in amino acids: CASSLDFGLAQYF. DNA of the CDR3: TGTGCCAGCAGCTTAGATTTTGGTCTAGCGCAGTACTTC.

The CDR3 nucleotides are TGTGCCACCAGCAACAGTTACGAGCAGTACTTC. It translates to CATSNSYEQYF. The rearrangement uses TRBV15 and TRBJ2-7; no firm D call. Trimming removed 4 bases at V and 4 bases at J, with 5 bases between. Germline lookup yields CDR1 LNHNV and CDR2 YYDKDF (reference sequence). This CDR3 region has 11 residues.

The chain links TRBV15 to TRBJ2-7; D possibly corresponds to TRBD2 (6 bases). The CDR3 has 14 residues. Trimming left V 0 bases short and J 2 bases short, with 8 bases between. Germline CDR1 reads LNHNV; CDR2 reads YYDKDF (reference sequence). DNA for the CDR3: TGTGCCACCAGCAGAGAATCGGGGGCCTACGAGCAGTACTTC. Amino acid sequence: CATSRESGAYEQYF.

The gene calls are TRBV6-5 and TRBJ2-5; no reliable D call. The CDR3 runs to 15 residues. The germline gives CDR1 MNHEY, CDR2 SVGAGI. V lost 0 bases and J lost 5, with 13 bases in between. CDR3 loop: CASSYSDPRQETQYF. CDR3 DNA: TGTGCCAGCAGTTACTCCGATCCTCGCCAGGAGACCCAGTACTTC.

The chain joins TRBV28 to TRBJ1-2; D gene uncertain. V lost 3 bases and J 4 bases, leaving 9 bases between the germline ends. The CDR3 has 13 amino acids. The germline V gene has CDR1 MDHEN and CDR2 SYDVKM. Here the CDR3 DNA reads TGTGCCAGCAGTTTGGTGGGCCTCTATGGCTACACCTTC. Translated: CASSLVGLYGYTF.

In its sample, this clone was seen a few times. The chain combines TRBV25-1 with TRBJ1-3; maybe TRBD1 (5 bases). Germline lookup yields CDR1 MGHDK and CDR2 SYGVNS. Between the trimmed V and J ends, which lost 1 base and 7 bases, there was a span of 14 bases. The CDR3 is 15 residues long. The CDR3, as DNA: TGTGCCAGCAGTGAATCTGGGGCAGGGTGGAACACCATATATTTT. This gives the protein CASSESGAGWNTIYF.

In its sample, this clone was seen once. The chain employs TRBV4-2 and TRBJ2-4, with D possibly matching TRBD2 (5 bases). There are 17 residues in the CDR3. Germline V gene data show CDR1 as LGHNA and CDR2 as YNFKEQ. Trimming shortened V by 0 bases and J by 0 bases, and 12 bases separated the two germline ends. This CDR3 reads CASSQEGAVQAKNIQYF. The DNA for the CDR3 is TGTGCCAGCAGCCAAGAGGGAGCGGTACAAGCCAAAAACATTCAGTACTTC.

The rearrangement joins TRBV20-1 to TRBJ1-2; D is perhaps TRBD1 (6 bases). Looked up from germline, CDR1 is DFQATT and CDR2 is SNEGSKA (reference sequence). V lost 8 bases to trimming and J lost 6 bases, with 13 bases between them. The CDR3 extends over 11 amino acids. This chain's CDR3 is CSSFSGDGYTF. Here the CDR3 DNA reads TGCAGTTCGTTTTCAGGGGATGGCTACACCTTC.

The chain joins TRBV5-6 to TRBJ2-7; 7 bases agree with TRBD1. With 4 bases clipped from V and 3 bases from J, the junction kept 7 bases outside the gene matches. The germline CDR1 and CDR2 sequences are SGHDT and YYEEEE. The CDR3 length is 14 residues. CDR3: CASSGDSENYEQYF. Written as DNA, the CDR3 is TGTGCCAGCAGCGGGGACAGTGAGAACTACGAGCAGTACTTC.

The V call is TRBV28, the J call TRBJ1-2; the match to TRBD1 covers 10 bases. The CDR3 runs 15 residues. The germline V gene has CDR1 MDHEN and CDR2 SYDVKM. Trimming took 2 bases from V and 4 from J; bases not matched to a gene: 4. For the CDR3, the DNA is TGTGCCAGCAGTTTAGGGACAGGGGACGGCTATGGCTACACCTTC. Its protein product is CASSLGTGDGYGYTF.

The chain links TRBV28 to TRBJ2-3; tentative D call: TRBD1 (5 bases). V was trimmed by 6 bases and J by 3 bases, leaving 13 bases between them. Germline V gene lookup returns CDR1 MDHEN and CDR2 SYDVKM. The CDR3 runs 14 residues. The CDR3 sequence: CASRRQGRTDTQYF. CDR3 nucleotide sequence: TGTGCCAGCAGACGGCAGGGAAGGACAGATACGCAGTATTTT.

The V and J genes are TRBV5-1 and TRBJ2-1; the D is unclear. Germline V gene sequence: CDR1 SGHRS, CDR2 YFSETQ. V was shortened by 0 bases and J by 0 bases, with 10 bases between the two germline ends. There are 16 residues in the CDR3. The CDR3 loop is CASSLVGGLSYNEQFF. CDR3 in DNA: TGCGCCAGCAGCTTGGTTGGCGGCCTCTCCTACAATGAGCAGTTCTTC.

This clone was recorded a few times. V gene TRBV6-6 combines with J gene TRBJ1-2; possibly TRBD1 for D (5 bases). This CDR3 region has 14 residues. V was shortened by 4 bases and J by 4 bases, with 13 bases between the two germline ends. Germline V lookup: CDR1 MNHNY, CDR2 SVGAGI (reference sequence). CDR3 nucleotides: TGTGCCAGCAGTTCCATGCAGGGCGTCTATGGCTACACCTTC. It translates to CASSSMQGVYGYTF.

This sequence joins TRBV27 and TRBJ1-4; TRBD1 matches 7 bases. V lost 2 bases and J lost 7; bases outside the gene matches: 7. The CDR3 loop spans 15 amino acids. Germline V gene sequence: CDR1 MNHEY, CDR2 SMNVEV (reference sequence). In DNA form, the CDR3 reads TGTGCCAGCAGTTTAGCGGACAGGAAACGTGAAAAACTGTTTTTT. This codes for CASSLADRKREKLFF.

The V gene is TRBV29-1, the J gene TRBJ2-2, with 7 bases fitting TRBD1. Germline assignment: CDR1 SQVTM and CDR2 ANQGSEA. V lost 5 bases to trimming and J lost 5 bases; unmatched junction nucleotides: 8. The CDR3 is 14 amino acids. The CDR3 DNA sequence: TGCAGCGTTTTATTAGGGGGCAGAACCGGGGAGCTGTTTTTT. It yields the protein CSVLLGGRTGELFF.

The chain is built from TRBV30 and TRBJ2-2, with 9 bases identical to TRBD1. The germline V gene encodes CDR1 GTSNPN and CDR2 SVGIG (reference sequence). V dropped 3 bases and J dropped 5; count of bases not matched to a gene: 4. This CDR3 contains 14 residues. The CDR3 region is CAWSLQGATGELFF. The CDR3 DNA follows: TGTGCCTGGAGCCTACAGGGGGCGACCGGGGAGCTGTTTTTT.

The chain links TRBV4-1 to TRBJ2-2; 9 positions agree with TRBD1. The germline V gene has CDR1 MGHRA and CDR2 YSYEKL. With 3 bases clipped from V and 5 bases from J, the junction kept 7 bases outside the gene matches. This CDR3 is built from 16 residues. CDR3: CASSQTGTGKTGELFF. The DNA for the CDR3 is TGCGCCAGCAGCCAGACCGGGACAGGGAAGACCGGGGAGCTGTTTTTT.

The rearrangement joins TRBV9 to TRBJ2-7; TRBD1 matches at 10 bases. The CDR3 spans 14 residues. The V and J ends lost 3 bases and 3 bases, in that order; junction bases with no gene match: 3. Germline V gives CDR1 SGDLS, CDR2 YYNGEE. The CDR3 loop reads CASSGGQGNYEQYF. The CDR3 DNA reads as TGTGCCAGCAGCGGGGGACAGGGGAACTACGAGCAGTACTTC.

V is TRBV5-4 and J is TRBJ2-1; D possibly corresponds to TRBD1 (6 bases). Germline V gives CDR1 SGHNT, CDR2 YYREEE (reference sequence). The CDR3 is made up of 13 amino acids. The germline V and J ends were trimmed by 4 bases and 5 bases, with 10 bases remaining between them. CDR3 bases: TGTGCCAGCAGCCCTACAGGGCACAATGAGCAGTTCTTC. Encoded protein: CASSPTGHNEQFF.

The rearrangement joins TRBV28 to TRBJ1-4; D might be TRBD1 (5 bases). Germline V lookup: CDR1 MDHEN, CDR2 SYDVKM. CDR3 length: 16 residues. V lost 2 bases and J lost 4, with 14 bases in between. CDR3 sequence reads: CASSLPGEGLNEKLFF. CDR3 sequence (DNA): TGTGCCAGCAGTTTACCGGGGGAGGGACTTAATGAAAAACTGTTTTTT.